This T cell receptor beta chain was found in a study of shared clonotypes between healthy human individuals. The repertoire was sequenced with immunoSEQ multiplex PCR; TCRdb's copy has only in-frame clones and lacks some. The data show over 1.5 million clones, with 98% seen just once and less than 0.55% held by the top ten. Adult Caucasians living in Nashville, Tennessee made up all of the donors. This clone was seen once. The source material was naive CD4+ T cells sorted from blood. Subset described: CD45RA+ positively selected. The sequence was obtained from a man aged 25 to 40 in good health.

The DNA of the CDR3 is TGTGCCAGCAGCTTGAGAGGGACAGTAGACGAGCAGTACTTC. It encodes CASSLRGTVDEQYF. The V call is TRBV5-4, the J call TRBJ2-7; 7 bases are a match to TRBD1. CDR3 length: 14 amino acids. The ends lost 1 base at V and 5 bases at J; junction bases unmatched: 6. The germline CDR1 and CDR2 sequences are SGHNT and YYREEE (reference sequence).